This TCR beta chain was sequenced during a study of regulatory T cells in long-lasting Graves disease. Whole-study results and caveats: New patients shared around 920 public clonotypes, fewer than the 2,500 to 3,500 shared by persistent patients.

This clonotype has only a few counts. Its antigen is still unknown. HTBI primers from iRepertoire and Arm-PCR of CDR3 regions yielded the TCR beta libraries. TCRdb reprocessed the multiplex PCR reads with MiXCR, giving one entry per CDR3 protein. This sample carries about 660,000 distinct CDR3 sequences, approximately 29% of them seen once, and the ten largest clones take roughly 46%. Germline V gene data show CDR1 as MNHEY and CDR2 as SMNVEV (reference sequence). The V and J ends lost 8 bases and 4 bases, in that order; junction bases with no gene match: 5. This CDR3 comprises 13 residues. Time point given: persistent/refractory GD, antithyroid drugs over 5 years with positive TRAb. After RNA was extracted from PBMCs, the TCR library was made from it.

The clonotype originates from a female donor with Graves disease. The chain is built from TRBV27 and TRBJ1-5, with TRBD1 matching 7 bases. The sequences come from peripheral blood mononuclear cells (PBMCs), collected when the disease was refractory, from a patient treated with antithyroid drugs. This CDR3 is CASCPGQNQPQHF. The CDR3 DNA reads as TGTGCCAGCTGCCCGGGACAGAATCAGCCCCAGCATTTT.